The clone carrying this T cell receptor (beta chain) turned up a few times. Its antigen is as yet unknown. Deep was the level used in running the assay. The method was immunoSEQ multiplex PCR; TCRdb's version includes in-frame clones alone and lacks a portion of them. The sample includes nearly 1 million clones, approximately 76% of them seen just once. This sample is part of a study of shared clonotypes between healthy human individuals. Whole-study findings and limits: A few donors showed sharing of around 5% of naive CD4 clonotypes. Blood alone was sampled, and tissue repertoires likely differ.

V lost 6 bases to trimming and J lost 6 bases; unmatched junction nucleotides: 5. This CDR3 has 14 residues. The germline V gene has CDR1 MDHEN and CDR2 SYDVKM. Sequenced sample: memory CD4+ T cells sorted from blood. Sample subset: CD45RA-negative fraction. The sequence was collected from a man aged 18 to 29 in good health. The genes are TRBV28 and TRBJ1-5; 10 bases map to TRBD1. The CDR3 protein is CASSRDRGFQPQHF. The CDR3 DNA reads TGTGCCAGCAGCCGGGACAGGGGCTTTCAGCCCCAGCATTTT.